The clone carrying this T cell receptor (beta chain) appeared many times. What it binds is not known. The data were obtained in a study of T-cell reconstitution after alpha-beta-depleted transplantation in children. Study results and limitations: Surviving recipient T cells and thymic progenitors underlay high day-60 TCRbeta diversity in some patients. After transplant, at about two months, alpha-beta T cells were reportedly derived from several hundred expanded graft clones. The authors attributed T-cell counts and diversity one year after transplant mostly to newly produced T cells.

Preparing the TCRbeta library involved the use of unique molecular identifiers. MiXCR, run by TCRdb on the PCR reads, gives a single entry per CDR3 protein. Among about 580,000 distinct CDR3 sequences listed, under 30% were seen once. Germline values: CDR1 DFQATT, CDR2 SNEGSKA (reference sequence). This CDR3 has 12 amino acids. The germline V and J ends were trimmed by 6 bases and 4 bases, with 11 bases remaining between them. Sample: PBMCs, mostly from graft donor cells, taken 360 days after TCRalphabeta/CD19-depleted stem cell transplant. The receptor was isolated from a boy under three years old who had a stem cell transplant for acute myeloid leukemia, so the T cells may come from the graft donor. The chain carries TRBV20-1 and TRBJ2-3; maybe TRBD2 (6 bases). CDR3 nucleotide sequence: TGCAGTGCCCCCACGGGGGCAGATACGCAGTATTTT. It translates to CSAPTGADTQYF.